The clone carrying this T cell receptor beta chain was recorded at least ten times. This sample stems from a study of T-cell reconstitution after alpha-beta-depleted transplantation in children. Unique molecular identifiers were incorporated during preparation of the TCRbeta library. One entry per CDR3 protein results from TCRdb running MiXCR on the PCR reads. The data show a few hundred thousand distinct CDR3 sequences, about an eighth seen once. The CDR3 spans 14 residues. The V and J ends lost 7 bases and 2 bases respectively, with 13 bases between them. V and J are TRBV12-3 or TRBV12-4 and TRBJ2-3; perhaps TRBD1 as D (6 bases). The TCR sequence derives from a human donor who donated a stem cell graft to a child with Fanconi anemia. Sequences were derived from PBMCs, sampled from the stem cell graft. As DNA, the CDR3 is TGTGCCAGCAAAGAGGGGGTCCCCACAGATACGCAGTATTTT. Translation: CASKEGVPTDTQYF.